This T cell receptor (beta chain) emerged from a study of T cell changes during pregnancy in multiple sclerosis. This clone has just one count. The germline gives CDR1 GTSNPN, CDR2 SVGIG (reference sequence). CDR3 length: 13 residues. Trimming removed 7 bases at V and 6 bases at J, with 15 bases between. Profiling relied on immunoSEQ multiplex PCR, and the TCRdb table lists in-frame clones only, not all of them. Among over 60,000 clones listed, nearly 90% were seen once. The receptor's source is a female donor with multiple sclerosis, enrolled in a pregnancy study. Material: peripheral blood, obtained in the first trimester of pregnancy. The chain recombines TRBV30 with TRBJ2-2, with TRBD1 as a possible D gene (5 bases). The CDR3 coding sequence is TGTGCCTCCCCAGGCAGGGTGTCCGGGGAGCTGTTTTTT. Translating gives CASPGRVSGELFF.